The next 8 T cell receptor beta chains were all read from a single sample in a study of type 1 regulatory T cells. Study-level results: Compared with non-type 1 regulatory T cells, type 1 regulatory T cells showed a more restricted TCR repertoire.

Their recognized antigens are unknown. TCRdb independently ran MiXCR on the reads; one entry per CDR3 protein. The table shows tens of thousands of distinct CDR3 sequences, with less than 25% occurring only once. The sequenced material came from cultured type 1 regulatory T (Tr1) cells, either the whole culture or a sorted fraction (not recorded which). The receptors were sampled from a human donor in good health.

This clonotype was counted a few times. The rearrangement joins TRBV5-6 to TRBJ2-1; 10 bases agree with TRBD2. CDR1 and CDR2 from the germline V gene are SGHDT and YYEEEE. This CDR3 is 16 amino acids long. After removal of 6 bases from V and 0 bases from J, the junction contained 6 bases not matched to a gene. The CDR3 nucleotides are TGTGCCAGCACCGAGCCTAGCGGGAGCTCCTACAATGAGCAGTTCTTC. Protein: CASTEPSGSSYNEQFF. The variable domain in full, completed from reference TRBV5-6 and TRBJ2-1, reads DAGVTQSPTHLIKTRGQQVTLRCSPKSGHDTVSWYQQALGQGPQFIFQYYEEEERQRGNFPDRFSGHQFPNYSSELNVNALLLGDSALYLCASTEPSGSSYNEQFFGPGTRLTVL.

This chain uses TRBV2 with TRBJ2-7, with D perhaps TRBD2 (6 bases). Germline V CDR1 and CDR2: SNHLY, FYNNEI. The CDR3 is 16 amino acids. V was shortened by 0 bases and J by 0 bases, with 12 bases between the two germline ends. CDR3 sequence (DNA): TGTGCCAGCAGTGAAGCGGGGGGACGCCTCTCCTACGAGCAGTACTTC. Translation: CASSEAGGRLSYEQYF.

The table lists this clonotype with many counts. V and J are TRBV24-1 and TRBJ1-2; 7 bases line up with TRBD1. The length of the CDR3 is 14 residues. From germline, CDR1 is KGHDR and CDR2 SFDVKD. Losses at the gene ends were 5 bases for V and 8 bases for J; bases not matched to a gene: 10. DNA for the CDR3: TGTGCCACCAGTGGCGTGACAGGGAACGACGGCTACACCTTC. Protein sequence: CATSGVTGNDGYTF.

This CDR3 reads CASSLRGQGNYEQYF. Written as DNA, the CDR3 is TGTGCCAGCAGTTTACGGGGACAGGGAAACTACGAGCAGTACTTC. The chain is built from TRBV27 and TRBJ2-7; 9 bases align to TRBD1. Per the germline V gene, CDR1 is MNHEY and CDR2 is SMNVEV (reference sequence). The CDR3 is 15 residues long. V lost 2 bases to trimming and J lost 3 bases; unmatched junction nucleotides: 5.

V and J are TRBV5-1 and TRBJ2-1; 10 nucleotides agree with TRBD2. V trimming: 1 base; J trimming: 7 bases; junction bases outside the gene matches: 8. Germline V gene lookup returns CDR1 SGHRS and CDR2 YFSETQ. The length of the CDR3 is 16 residues. CDR3 sequence: CASSLWSGTSENEQFF. The CDR3 coding sequence is TGCGCCAGCAGCTTGTGGTCCGGGACTAGCGAAAATGAGCAGTTCTTC.

The rearrangement uses TRBV5-1 and TRBJ1-1; weak D call: TRBD1 (5 bases). Germline V gene sequence: CDR1 SGHRS, CDR2 YFSETQ. CDR3 length equals 13 residues. Trimming took 4 bases from V and 8 from J, leaving 15 bases between them. The CDR3 DNA follows: TGCGCCAGCAGCCCCCAATCGGCAGGGGAAGCTTTCTTT. Protein: CASSPQSAGEAFF.

This clonotype has more than one count but fewer than ten. The rearrangement links TRBV5-1 to TRBJ2-7; D possibly corresponds to TRBD2 (6 bases). Germline lookup yields CDR1 SGHRS and CDR2 YFSETQ. This CDR3 contains 14 residues. Trimming shortened V by 4 bases and J by 5 bases, and 16 bases separated the two germline ends. The CDR3 sequence: CASSRIGGINEQYF. DNA for the CDR3: TGCGCCAGCAGCCGGATCGGGGGAATCAACGAGCAGTACTTC.

The rearrangement uses TRBV14 and TRBJ2-1; 10 bases line up with TRBD2. The germline V gene encodes CDR1 SGHDN and CDR2 FVKESK. J lost 12 bases, V lost 2 bases, and 10 bases had no gene match. This CDR3 is 15 amino acids long. The CDR3 is CASSQLLAGKGWQFF. In DNA form, the CDR3 reads TGTGCCAGCAGCCAATTACTAGCGGGAAAAGGATGGCAGTTCTTC.